These 10 T cell receptor beta chains were all obtained from the same sample, sequenced in a study of T-cell memory formation after mild COVID-19. Each CDR3 protein is one row after TCRdb ran MiXCR on the 5' RACE reads. The profile shows approximately 570,000 distinct CDR3 sequences, about 20% of them singletons. Sequencing input: PBMCs or a T cell subset sorted from them (not recorded which). All receptors derive from an adult woman who had mild COVID-19 (a few samples of this study predate the infection). Cell type and time point are not known.

J is TRBJ2-7 and V is TRBV12-3 or TRBV12-4; D is possibly TRBD2 (5 bases). The CDR3 is 14 residues long. The germline V and J ends were trimmed by 5 bases and 0 bases, with 11 bases remaining between them. CDR3 sequence: CASSIRDYSYEQYF. In nucleotides, the CDR3 is TGTGCCAGCAGTATCCGGGATTACTCCTACGAGCAGTACTTC.

This clonotype occurred a few times. This chain joins TRBV12-3 or TRBV12-4 and TRBJ2-1, with 14 bases matching TRBD2. V dropped 6 bases and J dropped 9; count of bases not matched to a gene: 7. The CDR3 is 15 residues long. The CDR3 DNA is TGTGCCAGCAGCCAGACTAGCGGGGGGGCCTTTGAGCAGTTCTTC. Protein product: CASSQTSGGAFEQFF.

This clonotype came up many times. The J gene is TRBJ1-5, the V gene TRBV5-1; D might be TRBD1 (5 bases). Trimming shortened V by 2 bases and J by 0 bases, and 12 bases separated the two germline ends. The CDR3 has 16 residues. The germline V gene has CDR1 SGHRS and CDR2 YFSETQ. The CDR3 here is CASSFPGSYSNQPQHF. DNA of the CDR3: TGCGCCAGCAGCTTCCCAGGGAGCTATAGCAATCAGCCCCAGCATTTT.

This clonotype was seen many times. The V gene is TRBV5-1, the J gene TRBJ1-5, with unresolved D. Germline CDR1 SGHRS, CDR2 YFSETQ. This CDR3 has 13 residues. V shed 0 bases and J shed 5 bases, with 6 bases lying between them. This chain's CDR3 is CASSLDTDQPQHF. For the CDR3, the DNA is TGCGCCAGCAGCTTGGACACCGATCAGCCCCAGCATTTT.

This clonotype was picked up a small number of times. The chain is built from TRBV7-9 and TRBJ2-7; 8 bases line up with TRBD2. The germline gives CDR1 SEHNR, CDR2 FQNEAQ (reference sequence). CDR3 size: 16 residues. V shed 5 bases, J shed 3 bases, and the junction held 12 bases outside the gene matches. CDR3 sequence: CASSRPAGAGFYEQYF. CDR3 DNA: TGTGCCAGCAGCAGACCAGCGGGAGCGGGCTTCTACGAGCAGTACTTC.

The CDR3 DNA is TGTGCCAGCAGCCCAGGACTAGCGGGGGGCCGGTTGGTAGAGACCCAGTACTTC. As protein: CASSPGLAGGRLVETQYF. This chain connects TRBV7-2 to TRBJ2-5; 14 bases map to TRBD2. Germline V lookup: CDR1 SGHTA, CDR2 FQGNSA. CDR3 length: 18 residues. V shed 5 bases, J shed 4 bases, and the junction held 12 bases outside the gene matches.

The chain recombines TRBV7-8 with TRBJ1-3, with D possibly TRBD1 on 5 matching bases. The V end lost 1 base, the J end lost 2 bases, and 6 bases lay between the germline ends. The CDR3 runs to 14 residues. Per the germline V gene, CDR1 is SGHVS and CDR2 is FQNEAQ. The DNA for the CDR3 is TGTGCCAGCAGCTTAGGGACAACTGGAAACACCATATATTTT. Its protein product is CASSLGTTGNTIYF.

V is TRBV5-6 and J is TRBJ1-2; 8 nucleotides agree with TRBD1. The ends lost 7 bases at V and 4 bases at J; junction bases unmatched: 15. Germline V CDR1 and CDR2: SGHDT, YYEEEE. This CDR3 comprises 16 residues. The CDR3 coding sequence is TGTGCCAGCTCCCAGAAGTGGCAGGGGGCGTCCTATGGCTACACCTTC. This translates into CASSQKWQGASYGYTF.

This clonotype was found once. This chain links TRBV24-1 with TRBJ2-1, with TRBD2 matching over 8 bases. V lost 4 bases and J lost 3; bases outside the gene matches: 4. Germline V lookup: CDR1 KGHDR, CDR2 SFDVKD. The CDR3 consists of 15 residues. The CDR3 coding sequence is TGTGCCACCAGTGACGCGGGAGGAAGCTACAATGAGCAGTTCTTC. Its translation is CATSDAGGSYNEQFF.

V gene TRBV27 combines with J gene TRBJ2-3; D remains ambiguous. Germline loops: CDR1 MNHEY, CDR2 SMNVEV (reference sequence). The CDR3 is made up of 15 amino acids. Trimming cost V 3 bases and J 0 bases, with 10 bases left between them. The chain's CDR3 is CASSFSAPSTDTQYF. Here the CDR3 DNA reads TGTGCCAGCAGTTTCTCAGCGCCTAGCACAGATACGCAGTATTTT.